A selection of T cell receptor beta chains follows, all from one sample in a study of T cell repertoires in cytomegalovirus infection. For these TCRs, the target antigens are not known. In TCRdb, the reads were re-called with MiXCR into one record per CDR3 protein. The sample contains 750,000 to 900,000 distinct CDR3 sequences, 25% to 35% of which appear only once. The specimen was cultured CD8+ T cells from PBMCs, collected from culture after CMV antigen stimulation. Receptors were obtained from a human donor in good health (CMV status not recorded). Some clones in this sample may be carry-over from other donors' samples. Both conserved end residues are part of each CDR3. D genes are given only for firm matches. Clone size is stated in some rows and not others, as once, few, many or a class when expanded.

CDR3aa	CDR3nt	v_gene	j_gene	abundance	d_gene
CATAGVWAYEQYF	TGTGCCACGGCAGGGGTTTGGGCATACGAGCAGTACTTC	TRBV6-5	TRBJ2-7	few	NA
CASSIVNRGRDEQYF	TGTGCCAGTAGTATAGTCAACAGGGGGCGAGACGAGCAGTACTTC	TRBV19	TRBJ2-7	few	TRBD1
CASSWRGGPSTDTQYF	TGTGCCAGCAGCTGGAGGGGCGGGCCTAGCACAGATACGCAGTATTTT	TRBV5-6	TRBJ2-3	NA	NA
CASSRTGFNYGYTF	TGTGCCAGCAGCAGGACAGGGTTTAACTATGGCTACACCTTC	TRBV7-9	TRBJ1-2	few	TRBD1
CASSFRAQGETQYF	TGTGCCAGCAGCTTTCGGGCGCAGGGGGAGACCCAGTACTTC	TRBV7-6	TRBJ2-5	many	NA
CASSEPGTGVYNEQFF	TGTGCCAGCAGCGAACCCGGGACAGGGGTCTACAATGAGCAGTTCTTC	TRBV11-2	TRBJ2-1	few	TRBD1
CASSLSARSSYEQYF	TGTGCCAGCAGTTTATCCGCAAGAAGCTCCTACGAGCAGTACTTC	TRBV27	TRBJ2-7	NA	NA
CASSLSMGTLNQPQHF	TGTGCCAGCAGTTTATCGATGGGCACTCTGAATCAGCCCCAGCATTTT	TRBV27	TRBJ1-5	few	NA
CASSLVRTGYRTDTQYF	TGTGCCAGCAGCTTAGTTCGGACAGGGTACCGCACAGATACGCAGTATTTT	TRBV7-6	TRBJ2-3	few	TRBD1
CATSRDRSSHETQYF	TGTGCCACCAGCAGAGATCGTAGTTCCCACGAGACCCAGTACTTC	TRBV15	TRBJ2-5	few	NA